A selection of T cell receptor beta chains follows, all from one sample in a study of read filtering for tumor transcriptome and immune sequencing. TCRdb reprocessed the reads via MiXCR and lists one record per CDR3 protein. The table has about 93,000 distinct CDR3 sequences, 20% to 25% seen once; the top ten hold approximately 10%. The sequenced sample consisted of a population of CD138-negative cells sorted from bone marrow. All receptors derive from a donor at least 40 years old with multiple myeloma. Both conserved end residues are trimmed from each CDR3.

length: 9
V: TRBV5-1
CDR3: ASSLTGEQY

length: 14
V: TRBV29-1
CDR3: SAWTGGLATNEKLF

length: 11
V: TRBV5-1
CDR3: ASSFQGTGELF

length: 13
V: TRBV27
CDR3: ASSSGRRATDTQY

length: 13
V: TRBV29-1
CDR3: SVNWRGGVDYGYT

length: 11
V: TRBV12-3/TRBV12-4
CDR3: ASSQAGGEKLF

length: 10
V: TRBV11-2
CDR3: ASSLGGDTQY

length: 11
V: TRBV7-2
CDR3: ASRVTATYEQY

length: 10
V: TRBV2
CDR3: ASSRGYNEQF

length: 10
V: TRBV28
CDR3: ASSDRFSPLH

length: 15
V: TRBV4-2
CDR3: ASSQDETSGEYNEQF

length: 14
V: TRBV7-2
CDR3: ASSLYTSRKVAEAF

length: 8
V: TRBV11-1
CDR3: ASSPNTQY

length: 15
V: TRBV5-1
CDR3: ARSADNRGSGANALT

length: 13
V: TRBV3-1
CDR3: ASSQGTGPHNEQF

length: 13
V: TRBV5-1
CDR3: ASSSERGSDYGYT

length: 12
V: TRBV20-1
CDR3: SARGGRGAGEQY

length: 11
V: TRBV24-1
CDR3: ATSVDGTAEAF

length: 11
V: TRBV7-2
CDR3: ASSADKLETQY

length: 17
V: TRBV10-3
CDR3: AISESGSLRQRERGELF

length: 13
V: TRBV14
CDR3: ASSLWRGDQETQY

length: 12
V: TRBV28
CDR3: ASSLRGVTDTQY

length: 12
V: TRBV20-1
CDR3: SARVTPGQETQY

length: 13
V: TRBV7-3
CDR3: ASSPRTGGTGELF

length: 11
V: TRBV12-3/TRBV12-4
CDR3: ASSKDREETQY

length: 13
V: TRBV6-5
CDR3: ASKEWKGAKNIQY

length: 16
V: TRBV4-1
CDR3: ASSQIDFIGQGVYEQY

length: 12
V: TRBV4-1
CDR3: ASSPRTGMYEQY

length: 11
V: TRBV28
CDR3: ASSSQINEKLF

length: 12
V: TRBV3-1
CDR3: ASRPDRGLNEQF

length: 11
V: TRBV28
CDR3: ASQQTGNYGYT

length: 12
V: TRBV7-9
CDR3: ASSPRGRRDTQY

length: 12
V: TRBV14
CDR3: ASSQGRRNTEAF

length: 13
V: TRBV20-1
CDR3: SARSSLRWTGELF

length: 11
V: TRBV5-1
CDR3: ASSFDGPPEQF

length: 13
V: TRBV28
CDR3: ASSPPGLAGGEQF

length: 10
V: TRBV7-3
CDR3: ASSLTGGEQY

length: 13
V: TRBV7-9
CDR3: ASISRTATYNEQF

length: 14
V: TRBV28
CDR3: ASSPQRFKGTDTQY

length: 10
V: TRBV3-1
CDR3: ASSQTRETQY

length: 13
V: TRBV5-1
CDR3: ASSLPGTGVDEQY

length: 12
V: TRBV7-3
CDR3: ASSLTGAQETQY

length: 11
V: TRBV11-2
CDR3: ASSKGQLYEQY

length: 13
V: TRBV12-3/TRBV12-4
CDR3: ASSPSGTGPYEQY

length: 12
V: TRBV13
CDR3: ASSNPSGGDTQY

length: 11
V: TRBV20-1
CDR3: SAQDGRDYGFT

length: 11
V: TRBV25-1
CDR3: ARSGLAENTQY

length: 10
V: TRBV12-3/TRBV12-4
CDR3: ASSRQGNKLF

length: 11
V: TRBV5-1
CDR3: AISLESGLGYA

length: 12
V: TRBV9
CDR3: ASSAGLHTGELF

length: 10
V: TRBV29-1
CDR3: SAAGTDSKAF

length: 13
V: TRBV20-1
CDR3: SADNGLANTDTQY

length: 14
V: TRBV7-2
CDR3: ASSPPMYQGQETQY

length: 11
V: TRBV19
CDR3: ASRGISNQPQH

length: 13
V: TRBV2
CDR3: ASSEGSGADTEAF